This is a list of T cell receptor beta chains from one sample in a study of cytomegalovirus exposure and HLA in healthy donors. Measured with immunoSEQ multiplex PCR; TCRdb has only the in-frame clones, and not every one. The repertoire has around 130,000 clones, approximately 80% of them found once; the top ten carry 0.55% to 0.85%. The sample consisted of PBMCs. Receptors originate from a man between 18 and 35 years old in good health and CMV-seronegative. The CDR3 runs from the conserved cysteine through the conserved F or W. Fields, in order: clone size, V gene, J gene, D gene, CDR3 protein, CDR3 DNA. The D gene is left open where the match is weak. Part of the rows lack a size; the others show once, few, many or a class for expanded clones.

abundance: -
v_gene: TRBV7-9
j_gene: TRBJ1-1
d_gene: -
CDR3aa: CASSATGEAFF
CDR3nt: TGTGCCAGCAGCGCTACAGGGGAAGCTTTCTTT

abundance: few
v_gene: TRBV7-2
j_gene: TRBJ1-6
d_gene: -
CDR3aa: CASSLGRGRANSPLHF
CDR3nt: TGTGCCAGCAGCCTTGGGCGGGGACGGGCCAATTCACCCCTCCACTTT

abundance: -
v_gene: TRBV5-1
j_gene: TRBJ2-7
d_gene: -
CDR3aa: CASSSPPGFVEQYF
CDR3nt: TGCGCCAGCAGCTCCCCACCCGGGTTCGTCGAGCAGTACTTC

abundance: -
v_gene: TRBV2
j_gene: TRBJ1-1
d_gene: -
CDR3aa: CAGSERGRDTEAFF
CDR3nt: TGTGCCGGATCAGAGCGAGGGAGGGACACTGAAGCTTTCTTT

abundance: -
v_gene: TRBV7-9
j_gene: TRBJ2-3
d_gene: -
CDR3aa: CASSQRASDTDTQYF
CDR3nt: TGTGCCAGCAGCCAGAGAGCTAGCGACACAGATACGCAGTATTTT

abundance: -
v_gene: TRBV30
j_gene: TRBJ1-2
d_gene: -
CDR3aa: CAWSAGLSRGYTF
CDR3nt: TGTGCCTGGAGTGCCGGACTATCGCGCGGCTACACCTTC

abundance: -
v_gene: TRBV19
j_gene: TRBJ2-1
d_gene: TRBD2
CDR3aa: CASSTSTSGGAWTYNEQFF
CDR3nt: TGTGCCAGTAGTACTTCGACTAGCGGGGGGGCCTGGACCTACAATGAGCAGTTCTTC

abundance: -
v_gene: TRBV6-5
j_gene: TRBJ1-2
d_gene: TRBD1
CDR3aa: CASSLGQIYGYTF
CDR3nt: TGTGCCAGCAGTTTGGGACAGATCTATGGCTACACCTTC

abundance: -
v_gene: TRBV12-5
j_gene: TRBJ1-5
d_gene: -
CDR3aa: CASGLFPGTGGNQPQHF
CDR3nt: TGTGCTAGTGGTTTGTTTCCGGGAACGGGGGGCAATCAGCCCCAGCATTTT

abundance: -
v_gene: TRBV6-1
j_gene: TRBJ1-1
d_gene: -
CDR3aa: CASKDSHRVNTEAFF
CDR3nt: TGTGCCAGCAAGGACAGCCATCGAGTGAACACTGAAGCTTTCTTT

abundance: -
v_gene: TRBV10-1
j_gene: TRBJ2-1
d_gene: -
CDR3aa: CASSELGQMNEQFF
CDR3nt: TGCGCCAGCAGTGAGCTTGGACAGATGAATGAGCAGTTCTTC

abundance: -
v_gene: TRBV9
j_gene: TRBJ2-4
d_gene: TRBD2
CDR3aa: CASSVGGAGKNIQYF
CDR3nt: TGTGCCAGCAGCGTCGGGGGGGCAGGTAAAAACATTCAGTACTTC

abundance: once
v_gene: TRBV25-1
j_gene: TRBJ1-3
d_gene: -
CDR3aa: CASTDRNSGNTIYF
CDR3nt: TGTGCCAGCACAGACAGAAACTCTGGAAACACCATATATTTT

abundance: -
v_gene: TRBV4-3
j_gene: TRBJ1-1
d_gene: TRBD1
CDR3aa: CASSQDWGTGQAFF
CDR3nt: TGCGCCAGCAGCCAAGATTGGGGGACAGGACAAGCTTTCTTT

abundance: -
v_gene: TRBV7-2
j_gene: TRBJ2-7
d_gene: TRBD1
CDR3aa: CASSLGVVSGQGGFEQYF
CDR3nt: TGTGCCAGCAGCTTAGGCGTCGTGTCGGGACAGGGGGGTTTCGAGCAGTACTTC

abundance: few
v_gene: TRBV10-3
j_gene: TRBJ1-2
d_gene: TRBD1
CDR3aa: CAISKAGQGNGYTF
CDR3nt: TGTGCCATCAGTAAAGCGGGACAGGGGAATGGCTACACCTTC

abundance: -
v_gene: TRBV11-1
j_gene: TRBJ1-6
d_gene: -
CDR3aa: CASSLNSRPQVLHF
CDR3nt: TGTGCCAGCAGCTTAAATTCCAGGCCGCAGGTCCTCCACTTT

abundance: once
v_gene: TRBV7-7
j_gene: TRBJ2-5
d_gene: TRBD1
CDR3aa: CASSPGTVQETQYF
CDR3nt: TGTGCTAGCAGCCCCGGGACAGTCCAAGAGACCCAGTACTTC

abundance: -
v_gene: TRBV4-3
j_gene: TRBJ1-2
d_gene: -
CDR3aa: CASSLQSNYGYTF
CDR3nt: TGCGCCAGCAGCCTACAGAGTAACTATGGCTACACCTTC

abundance: -
v_gene: TRBV15
j_gene: TRBJ1-2
d_gene: TRBD1
CDR3aa: CATSRSARDRGAGYTF
CDR3nt: TGTGCCACCAGCAGATCAGCCCGGGACAGGGGTGCCGGCTACACCTTC

abundance: once
v_gene: TRBV5-6
j_gene: TRBJ1-5
d_gene: -
CDR3aa: CASTVLGGLSNQPQHF
CDR3nt: TGTGCCAGCACCGTTCTCGGGGGGCTAAGCAATCAGCCCCAGCATTTT

abundance: few
v_gene: TRBV27
j_gene: TRBJ1-4
d_gene: TRBD1
CDR3aa: CASSFLDRGGEKLFF
CDR3nt: TGTGCCAGCAGTTTCCTGGACAGGGGTGGCGAAAAACTGTTTTTT

abundance: -
v_gene: TRBV15
j_gene: TRBJ1-2
d_gene: -
CDR3aa: CATSRENFRDGYTF
CDR3nt: TGTGCCACCAGCAGAGAAAACTTCAGGGATGGCTACACCTTC

abundance: -
v_gene: TRBV6-1
j_gene: TRBJ2-7
d_gene: TRBD1
CDR3aa: CASSEDTGGSYEQYF
CDR3nt: TGTGCCAGCAGTGAAGACACAGGGGGTTCCTACGAGCAGTACTTC

abundance: -
v_gene: TRBV5-8
j_gene: TRBJ1-1
d_gene: -
CDR3aa: CASSLVGRSNTEAFF
CDR3nt: TGTGCCAGCAGCTTGGTCGGCAGGTCGAACACTGAAGCTTTCTTT

abundance: -
v_gene: TRBV19
j_gene: TRBJ2-1
d_gene: -
CDR3aa: CASSIDLYWFARGSLENEQFF
CDR3nt: TGTGCCAGTAGTATAGATCTATACTGGTTCGCCAGGGGATCTTTGGAGAATGAGCAGTTCTTC

abundance: -
v_gene: TRBV11-2
j_gene: TRBJ1-1
d_gene: TRBD1
CDR3aa: CASSSRERQGRNTEAFF
CDR3nt: TGTGCCAGCAGCTCACGAGAGAGACAGGGACGGAACACTGAAGCTTTCTTT